Given below is one TCR beta chain in context. The antigen is undetermined. Each sample contributed roughly 10^5 TCR templates to the assay. Some clones are missing from TCRdb's copy, which holds only in-frame ones; the method was immunoSEQ multiplex PCR. The top ten clones hold approximately 0.58% of a sample with roughly 97,000 clones, about 94% of them seen once. The CDR3 is 14 residues long. The germline CDR1 and CDR2 sequences are SQVTM and ANQGSEA. J lost 6 bases, V lost 6 bases, and 9 bases had no gene match. The sample comes from a study of siplizumab effects on memory and regulatory T cells. Study-level points and caveats: The study did not confirm that proliferating Tregs from siplizumab cultures were suppressive. Apparently key alloresponse contributors, naive T cells also seemed more diverse than memory cells. Under siplizumab, alloreactive sequences traced to unstimulated CD4+ memory cells were significantly reduced.

This clonotype was obtained from a human donor in good health. The sample consisted of Tregs sorted from blood. The J gene is TRBJ1-4, the V gene TRBV29-1; TRBD1 matches 8 bases. This CDR3 reads CSVVGQGDYEKLFF. The CDR3 nucleotides are TGCAGCGTCGTCGGACAGGGAGATTATGAAAAACTGTTTTTT.